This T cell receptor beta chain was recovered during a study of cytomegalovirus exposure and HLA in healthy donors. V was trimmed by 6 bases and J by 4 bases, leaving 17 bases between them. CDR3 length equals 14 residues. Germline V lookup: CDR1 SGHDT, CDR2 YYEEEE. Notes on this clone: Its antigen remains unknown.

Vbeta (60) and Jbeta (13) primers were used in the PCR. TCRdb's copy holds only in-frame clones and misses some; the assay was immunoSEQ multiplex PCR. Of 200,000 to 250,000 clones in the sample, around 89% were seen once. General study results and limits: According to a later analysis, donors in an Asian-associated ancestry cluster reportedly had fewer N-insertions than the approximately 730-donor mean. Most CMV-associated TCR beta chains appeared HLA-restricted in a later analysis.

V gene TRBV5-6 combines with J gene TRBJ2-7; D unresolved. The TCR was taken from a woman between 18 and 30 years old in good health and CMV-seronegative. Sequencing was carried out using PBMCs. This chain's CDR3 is CASTPGVVIYEQYF. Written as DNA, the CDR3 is TGTGCCAGCACCCCCGGTGTCGTGATTTACGAGCAGTACTTC.